A single sample gave rise to the 25 T cell receptor beta chains below, sequenced in a study of cytomegalovirus exposure and HLA in healthy donors. The PCR was carried out with 60 Vbeta primers and 13 Jbeta primers. Only in-frame clones appear in the TCRdb table, and some are missing; sequencing was by immunoSEQ multiplex PCR. This repertoire shows approximately 76,000 clones, around 80% found once; its top ten account for 2.5%. The material sequenced was PBMCs. Every receptor here comes from a man aged 25-40 years in good health and CMV-seronegative.

This chain joins TRBV28 and TRBJ2-3; no firm D call. The germline V and J ends were trimmed by 3 bases and 8 bases, with 15 bases remaining between them. Germline CDR1 MDHEN, CDR2 SYDVKM. This CDR3 has 14 amino acids. The CDR3 loop is CASSLSMLSGTQYF. In nucleotides, the CDR3 is TGTGCCAGCAGTTTGTCGATGCTCTCCGGTACGCAGTATTTT.

The J gene is TRBJ1-2, the V gene TRBV9, with 9 bases fitting TRBD1. Losses at the gene ends were 0 bases for V and 5 bases for J; bases not matched to a gene: 2. The CDR3 totals 14 residues. Germline loops: CDR1 SGDLS, CDR2 YYNGEE. The CDR3 DNA follows: TGTGCCAGCAGCGTAGGGGACAGGGAGTATGGCTACACCTTC. It specifies CASSVGDREYGYTF.

This clone was counted a single time. This chain joins TRBV29-1 and TRBJ2-4; 8 nucleotides match TRBD2. The trim removed 6 bases at V and 7 bases at J, leaving 5 bases unmatched. The germline V gene encodes CDR1 SQVTM and CDR2 ANQGSEA. This CDR3 region has 12 residues. CDR3 loop: CSVRTSSNIQYF. CDR3 sequence (DNA): TGCAGCGTGCGGACTAGCTCGAACATTCAGTACTTC.

The genes are TRBV7-2 and TRBJ1-1; TRBD1 is a possible D gene (5 bases). The germline V and J ends were trimmed by 5 bases and 5 bases, with 15 bases remaining between them. Germline loops: CDR1 SGHTA, CDR2 FQGNSA. The CDR3 is made up of 14 amino acids. The DNA of the CDR3 is TGTGCCAGCAGCGCAGGGCAACCTGCAACTGAAGCTTTCTTT. It yields the protein CASSAGQPATEAFF.

The chain couples TRBV7-9 to TRBJ2-1; D may be TRBD2 (7 bases). The CDR3 contains 17 residues. V was clipped by 5 bases and J by 0 bases, with 17 bases between them. Germline CDR1 and CDR2: SEHNR and FQNEAQ (reference sequence). CDR3 coding DNA: TGTGCCAGCAGCCCGGCACAGGGAGGGCCCTCCTACAATGAGCAGTTCTTC. Encoded protein: CASSPAQGGPSYNEQFF.

The rearrangement links TRBV11-2 to TRBJ1-2, with D maybe TRBD1 (6 bases). V was cut by 5 bases and J by 5 bases, with 15 bases left in between. Germline-derived CDR1 and CDR2 are SGHAT and FQNNGV. This CDR3 comprises 14 residues. The CDR3 bases are TGTGCCAGCAGCGTGGACAGAGTGGGGTATGGCTACACCTTC. It translates to CASSVDRVGYGYTF.

This rearrangement joins TRBV19 to TRBJ2-7, with D perhaps TRBD2 (5 bases). This CDR3 has 14 residues. The V end lost 3 bases, the J end lost 3 bases, and 12 bases lay between the germline ends. Germline V CDR1 and CDR2: LNHDA, SQIVND (reference sequence). The CDR3 region is CASSIVHGDYEQYF. CDR3 coding DNA: TGTGCCAGTAGTATTGTACACGGGGACTACGAGCAGTACTTC.

Only a few counts were recorded for this clone. V usage is TRBV7-2 and J usage is TRBJ1-1; D is uncertain. The CDR3 is 11 residues long. The V end was cut by 3 bases, the J end by 4 bases, with 3 bases between. Germline CDR1 is SGHTA and CDR2 is FQGNSA. DNA of the CDR3: TGTGCCAGCAGCTTCCTCACTGAAGCTTTCTTT. Its protein is CASSFLTEAFF.

V usage is TRBV7-9 and J usage is TRBJ2-7, with 9 bases lining up with TRBD1. The CDR3 totals 13 residues. The germline V gene encodes CDR1 SEHNR and CDR2 FQNEAQ (reference sequence). The junction had 6 bases not matched to a gene; V was cut back by 8 bases and J by 4 bases. The CDR3 sequence: CASCQGQGYEQYF. CDR3 coding DNA: TGTGCCAGCTGTCAGGGACAGGGTTACGAGCAGTACTTC.

The chain has TRBV7-8 and TRBJ2-7, with 10 bases matching TRBD1. Germline CDR1 and CDR2: SGHVS and FQNEAQ. V shed 4 bases, J shed 5 bases, and the junction held 5 bases outside the gene matches. This CDR3 is 14 amino acids long. The CDR3 bases are TGTGCCAGCAGCTCTCCGGGACAGGGGAACGAGCAGTACTTC. It yields the protein CASSSPGQGNEQYF.

V and J are TRBV19 and TRBJ1-2; D possibly corresponds to TRBD1 (5 bases). CDR1 and CDR2 from the germline V gene are LNHDA and SQIVND (reference sequence). This CDR3 is 14 amino acids long. V lost 4 bases and J 6 bases, leaving 15 bases between the germline ends. The CDR3 nucleotides are TGTGCCAGTAGTACAGGGACTTTCCGGGATGGCTACACCTTC. Translating it yields CASSTGTFRDGYTF.

The chain couples TRBV7-8 to TRBJ2-3; D is possibly TRBD1 (6 bases). The V and J ends lost 5 bases and 7 bases respectively, with 19 bases between them. Germline V gene lookup returns CDR1 SGHVS and CDR2 FQNEAQ. The CDR3 consists of 15 residues. For the CDR3, the DNA is TGTGCCAGCAGCCTTTACGGACGGGACACCCATACGCAGTATTTT. Its protein is CASSLYGRDTHTQYF.

The chain carries TRBV2 and TRBJ1-6; 7 nucleotides align to TRBD1. The CDR3 length is 14 residues. Germline V gene lookup returns CDR1 SNHLY and CDR2 FYNNEI. After removal of 7 bases from V and 6 bases from J, the junction contained 6 bases not matched to a gene. CDR3 region: CASKSGGSNSPLHF. CDR3 coding DNA: TGTGCCAGCAAGTCAGGGGGGAGTAATTCACCCCTCCACTTT.

The chain uses TRBV5-6 and TRBJ1-1, with D maybe TRBD1 (5 bases). Germline V gene sequence: CDR1 SGHDT, CDR2 YYEEEE. The V end was cut by 2 bases, the J end by 1 base, with 15 bases between. CDR3 length: 16 amino acids. In DNA form, the CDR3 reads TGTGCCAGCAGCTTATTCAGGGTATCAACGAACACTGAAGCTTTCTTT. This encodes CASSLFRVSTNTEAFF.

The V call is TRBV18, the J call TRBJ2-1, with D perhaps TRBD2 (5 bases). The CDR3 has 14 amino acids. In germline, CDR1 is KGHSH, CDR2 LQKENI. Trimming cost V 3 bases and J 0 bases, with 6 bases left between them. DNA for the CDR3: TGTGCCAGCTCACCCACTAGCTCCTACAATGAGCAGTTCTTC. Amino acid sequence: CASSPTSSYNEQFF.

The CDR3 DNA reads as TGTGCCATCAGTGAGAGGGGTGATGAAAAACTGTTTTTT. Encoded protein: CAISERGDEKLFF. The genes are TRBV10-3 and TRBJ1-4, with a weak D call TRBD1 (5 bases). CDR1 and CDR2 from the germline V gene are ENHRY and SYGVKD. V lost 2 bases to trimming and J lost 6 bases, with 7 bases between them. The length of the CDR3 is 13 residues.

The rearrangement links TRBV27 to TRBJ2-5, with a possible D match to TRBD1 (6 bases). The V and J ends lost 4 bases and 3 bases respectively, with 15 bases between them. This CDR3 region has 15 residues. Germline values: CDR1 MNHEY, CDR2 SMNVEV (reference sequence). CDR3 DNA: TGTGCCAGCAGTTCCTTCGACAGGACTGAAGAGACCCAGTACTTC. Translated, it gives CASSSFDRTEETQYF.

The DNA for the CDR3 is TGTGCCAGTAGTATTAACAGGGGTTTGGATGAGCAGTTCTTC. It codes for CASSINRGLDEQFF. The genes are TRBV19 and TRBJ2-1; 7 bases are shared with TRBD1. Trimming cost V 3 bases and J 8 bases; bases outside gene matches: 7. The CDR3 runs 14 residues. Germline-derived CDR1 and CDR2 are LNHDA and SQIVND (reference sequence). The full variable domain, completed using reference TRBV19 and TRBJ2-1, is DGGITQSPKYLFRKEGQNVTLSCEQNLNHDAMYWYRQDPGQGLRLIYYSQIVNDFQKGDIAEGYSVSREKKESFPLTVTSAQKNPTAFYLCASSINRGLDEQFFGPGTRLTVL.

This chain links TRBV28 with TRBJ2-3; TRBD2 aligns across 8 bases. Germline V gene lookup returns CDR1 MDHEN and CDR2 SYDVKM. J lost 1 base, V lost 8 bases, and 5 bases had no gene match. The CDR3 has 14 amino acids. DNA for the CDR3: TGTGCCAGCGACTCGGGGGGGGGCACAGATACGCAGTATTTT. This sequence encodes CASDSGGGTDTQYF.

CDR3 loop: CASGSSLGRGVANVLTF. In DNA, the CDR3 is TGTGCCAGCGGCTCCTCTTTGGGGCGGGGGGTGGCCAACGTCCTGACTTTC. V usage is TRBV27 and J usage is TRBJ2-6; 8 nucleotides agree with TRBD2. After removal of 8 bases from V and 6 bases from J, the junction contained 15 bases not matched to a gene. Per the germline V gene, CDR1 is MNHEY and CDR2 is SMNVEV (reference sequence). The CDR3 is made up of 17 amino acids. Variable domain in full (rest from reference TRBV27 and TRBJ2-6): EAQVTQNPRYLITVTGKKLTVTCSQNMNHEYMSWYRQDPGLGLRQIYYSMNVEVTDKGDVPEGYKVSRKEKRNFPLILESPSPNQTSLYFCASGSSLGRGVANVLTFGAGSRLTVL.

This chain joins TRBV7-9 and TRBJ2-7, with a possible D match to TRBD2 (6 bases). The CDR3 is 15 residues long. Germline V gene sequence: CDR1 SEHNR, CDR2 FQNEAQ (reference sequence). V dropped 0 bases and J dropped 1 base, with 10 bases sitting between them. As DNA, the CDR3 is TGTGCCAGCAGCTTAGCGGGAGGAAGGTCCTACGAGCAGTACTTC. Translated: CASSLAGGRSYEQYF.

V gene TRBV7-2 combines with J gene TRBJ2-1; 9 bases line up with TRBD1. After removal of 4 bases from V and 6 bases from J, the junction contained 4 bases not matched to a gene. Germline lookup yields CDR1 SGHTA and CDR2 FQGNSA. CDR3 length: 14 residues. The CDR3 sequence is CASSYNRGPNEQFF. The CDR3 DNA sequence: TGTGCCAGCAGCTATAACAGGGGGCCCAATGAGCAGTTCTTC.

Of note for this clone: Because the CDR3 is missing its conserved closing phenylalanine or tryptophan, this is likely a read error. This rearrangement joins TRBV7-9 to TRBJ2-3, with D possibly matching TRBD1 (5 bases). Germline V CDR1 and CDR2: SEHNR, FQNEAQ (reference sequence). With 5 bases removed from V and 2 bases from J, the gap between germline ends came to 17 bases. The CDR3 loop spans 16 amino acids. CDR3 nucleotides: TGTGCCAGCAGCCAGGACGCAACTGGGGCCACAGATACGCAGTATTCT. It codes for CASSQDATGATDTQYS.

This clone turned up a few times. This chain links TRBV27 with TRBJ1-3; possible D gene TRBD1, 5 bases. The germline V and J ends were trimmed by 0 bases and 3 bases, with 9 bases remaining between them. Germline V gene data show CDR1 as MNHEY and CDR2 as SMNVEV (reference sequence). This CDR3 contains 15 residues. CDR3 region: CASSLSGGFGNTIYF. Written as DNA, the CDR3 is TGTGCCAGCAGTTTATCCGGGGGGTTTGGAAACACCATATATTTT.

This clone was counted a single time. CDR3 residues: CASSRGQVNTGELFF. The DNA of the CDR3 is TGTGCCAGTAGTAGGGGACAGGTGAACACCGGGGAGCTGTTTTTT. The chain is built from TRBV19 and TRBJ2-2, with 8 bases aligning to TRBD1. In germline, CDR1 is LNHDA, CDR2 SQIVND (reference sequence). J gave up 1 base and V 4 bases, and 2 bases lay outside the gene matches. The CDR3 sequence is 15 residues long.